These T cell receptor beta chains were read from a single sample in a study of shared clonotypes between healthy human individuals. Generated by immunoSEQ multiplex PCR, the TCRdb table keeps only in-frame clones and is missing some. Among over a million clones, about three quarters were seen once, and the ten largest hold approximately 1.5%. The sequencing input was memory CD4+ T cells sorted from blood. These receptors were obtained from a young man in good health. CDR3s include the opening cysteine and the closing phenylalanine or tryptophan. D genes are given only for firm matches. Not every row has a clone size; where given, it reads once, few, many or a size class.

TGCGCCAGCAGCCCTGCCGGGACAGGAAACTCTGGAAACACCATATATTTT	CASSPAGTGNSGNTIYF	TRBD1	TRBJ1-3	TRBV5-1	17	.
TGCGCCAGCAGCTTACGTTTGGACAATGGCTATGGCTACACCTTC	CASSLRLDNGYGYTF	.	TRBJ1-2	TRBV5-1	15	.
TGTGCCAGCACGTTCGGGGACAGGGGGAGGGAGCAGTACTTC	CASTFGDRGREQYF	TRBD1	TRBJ2-7	TRBV2	14	.
TGTGCCAGCATCCTATGGCAGGGGATAGGTGGCTACACCTTC	CASILWQGIGGYTF	.	TRBJ1-2	TRBV7-2	14	.
TGCGCCAGCAGCTGGGGGGACAGGGAAAACACCGGGGAGCTGTTTTTT	CASSWGDRENTGELFF	TRBD1	TRBJ2-2	TRBV5-1	16	few
TGTGCCAGCCTGGGACAGCTCTCCTCTGGAAACACCATATATTTT	CASLGQLSSGNTIYF	TRBD1	TRBJ1-3	TRBV19	15	.
TGTGCCAGCAGCAAGGGGGGGGTCCTGGAGACCCAGTACTTC	CASSKGGVLETQYF	.	TRBJ2-5	TRBV6-1	14	.
TGTGCCAGCAGCGCAGGGGGCTTTCGAGCTTCGACCGGGGAGCTGTTTTTT	CASSAGGFRASTGELFF	TRBD1	TRBJ2-2	TRBV9	17	.
TGTGCCAGCAGTGAAGGACCTGGAAACACCATATATTTT	CASSEGPGNTIYF	.	TRBJ1-3	TRBV25-1	13	.
TGCGCCAGCAGCACCGACGGAACCCGAGGTTCGGAAGCTTTCTTT	CASSTDGTRGSEAFF	.	TRBJ1-1	TRBV5-1	15	.
TGTGCCTGGAGTGGACAGGGGAGATTTTATGGCTACACCTTC	CAWSGQGRFYGYTF	TRBD1	TRBJ1-2	TRBV30	14	.
TGTGCCAGCAGCCCCAGGAGTCGGACAGGAGACACCGGGGAGCTGTTTTTT	CASSPRSRTGDTGELFF	TRBD1	TRBJ2-2	TRBV7-2	17	once
TGTGCCAGCAGCAAAGAACTTAGACAGGGCCACATTCTGAACACTGAAGCTTTCTTT	CASSKELRQGHILNTEAFF	.	TRBJ1-1	TRBV21-1	19	.
TGTGCCAGCAGTGACGGACAGGGGGCCCGGTATACTGAAGCTTTCTTT	CASSDGQGARYTEAFF	TRBD1	TRBJ1-1	TRBV6-1	16	.
TGTGCCAGCAGTGAGAGGGGGGAGCTGTTTTTT	CASSERGELFF	.	TRBJ2-2	TRBV6-1	11	.
TGTGCCAGCAGTTTGCTACCTAGCGGGAGGAGCCACGAGCAGTACTTC	CASSLLPSGRSHEQYF	TRBD2	TRBJ2-7	TRBV6-5	16	.
TGTGCCAGTAGTATAGACCCGGGCCAGTATGGCTACACCTTC	CASSIDPGQYGYTF	.	TRBJ1-2	TRBV19	14	.
TGTGCCAGCAGCACCGGGACCACTAACACCGGGGAGCTGTTTTTT	CASSTGTTNTGELFF	.	TRBJ2-2	TRBV11-3	15	.
TGTGCCGCAGGGGAGTGGAGCAATCAGCCCCAGCATTTT	CAAGEWSNQPQHF	.	TRBJ1-5	TRBV14	13	.
TGCGCCAGCAGTGACAGCTGGAAGAACCTTATAAGCAATCAGCCCCAGCATTTT	CASSDSWKNLISNQPQHF	.	TRBJ1-5	TRBV10-2	18	.
TGTGCCAGTAAGCCACTAGCGGGATCGGCCTACGAGCAGTACTTC	CASKPLAGSAYEQYF	TRBD2	TRBJ2-7	TRBV19	15	.
TGCGCCAGCAGCTTGGGAGGGACTACTAGCACAGATACGCAGTATTTT	CASSLGGTTSTDTQYF	TRBD2	TRBJ2-3	TRBV5-1	16	.
TGTGCCAGCAGTTGGACAGGGACCATGAACACTGAAGCTTTCTTT	CASSWTGTMNTEAFF	TRBD1	TRBJ1-1	TRBV6-1	15	.
TGTGCCAGCAGTCGCGCGCTCTCTGGGGCCAACGTCCTGACTTTC	CASSRALSGANVLTF	.	TRBJ2-6	TRBV5-4	15	.
TGTGCCAGCAGCCACAACATAGACTCTGGAAACACCATATATTTT	CASSHNIDSGNTIYF	.	TRBJ1-3	TRBV11-1	15	.
TGTGCCAGCATCCTAAAAAGGGGGCCCACCTACGAGCAGTACTTC	CASILKRGPTYEQYF	TRBD1	TRBJ2-7	TRBV5-6	15	many
TGTGCCAGCAGCCACCTGCCCGGGGCCAACGTCCTGACTTTC	CASSHLPGANVLTF	.	TRBJ2-6	TRBV12-1	14	.
TGTGCCAGCAGCTTGACAGCCCAGCATAGCAATCAGCCCCAGCATTTT	CASSLTAQHSNQPQHF	.	TRBJ1-5	TRBV5-6	16	.
TGTGCCAGCAGCCAGGAGTTAGCACGGCAGTTCTTC	CASSQELARQFF	.	TRBJ2-1	TRBV11-2	12	.
TGTGCCAGCAGTGTCCCCGGGCTCCAAAATGAAAAACTGTTTTTT	CASSVPGLQNEKLFF	.	TRBJ1-4	TRBV2	15	.
TGCGCCAGCACGGGACAGGGGCACTCCTACGAGCAGTACTTC	CASTGQGHSYEQYF	TRBD1	TRBJ2-7	TRBV5-1	14	.
TGTGCCAGCAACCTTACAGGTAGCGGGAGGCGGGAGACCCAGTACTTC	CASNLTGSGRRETQYF	TRBD2	TRBJ2-5	TRBV28	16	.
TGTGCCAGCAGTTCCCCGGACAGGCTGGGGTCCTACGAGCAGTACTTC	CASSSPDRLGSYEQYF	TRBD1	TRBJ2-7	TRBV6-6	16	.